Below are 14 T cell receptor beta chains sequenced from a single sample in a study of blood T cell repertoires in COVID-19. Profiling relied on immunoSEQ multiplex PCR, and the TCRdb table lists in-frame clones only, not all of them. The repertoire includes about 150,000 clones, about 83% of them detected once, and approximately 15% sits in the top ten. Sequenced sample: peripheral blood. These receptors all come from an elderly woman with acute or convalescent COVID-19.

The chain uses TRBV2 and TRBJ1-3; no reliable D call. The V gene's germline CDR1 is SNHLY and CDR2 FYNNEI. V was trimmed by 6 bases and J by 0 bases, leaving 12 bases between them. There are 15 residues in the CDR3. DNA for the CDR3: TGTGCCAGCAGCCGGCACAGCCTCTCTGGAAACACCATATATTTT. Translated, it gives CASSRHSLSGNTIYF.

This chain joins TRBV7-9 and TRBJ1-6; 7 nucleotides agree with TRBD1. Germline V lookup: CDR1 SEHNR, CDR2 FQNEAQ (reference sequence). This CDR3 region has 18 residues. The trim removed 5 bases at V and 6 bases at J, leaving 16 bases unmatched. For the CDR3, the DNA is TGTGCCAGCAGCCGGGACAGAGTGGGACCTAACAGTAATTCACCCCTCCACTTT. This translates into CASSRDRVGPNSNSPLHF.

The CDR3 region has the DNA TGTGCCAGCAGCTTGGGACAATCCTCTGGGGCCAACGTCCTGACTTTC. Protein product: CASSLGQSSGANVLTF. The genes are TRBV7-9 and TRBJ2-6; D is possibly TRBD1 (6 bases). V lost 3 bases to trimming and J lost 0 bases, with 9 bases between them. The CDR3 consists of 16 residues. Germline CDR1 SEHNR, CDR2 FQNEAQ (reference sequence). Complete variable domain (other parts from reference TRBV7-9 and TRBJ2-6): DTGVSQNPRHKITKRGQNVTFRCDPISEHNRLYWYRQTLGQGPEFLTYFQNEAQLEKSRLLSDRFSAERPKGSFSTLEIQRTEQGDSAMYLCASSLGQSSGANVLTFGAGSRLTVL.

The J gene is TRBJ2-7, the V gene TRBV5-1, with 13 positions matching TRBD2. Looked up from germline, CDR1 is SGHRS and CDR2 is YFSETQ. This CDR3 comprises 14 residues. The V segment lost 9 bases and the J segment 1 base; nucleotides outside the gene matches: 4. CDR3 region: CATKTSGGSYEQYF. CDR3 coding DNA: TGCGCCACCAAGACTAGCGGGGGGTCCTACGAGCAGTACTTC.

The V gene is TRBV18, the J gene TRBJ2-2, with 12 bases that match TRBD2. The CDR3 has 17 amino acids. CDR1 and CDR2 from the germline V gene are KGHSH and LQKENI. Trimming at V came to 5 bases and at J to 0 bases, leaving 4 bases not matched to a gene. In nucleotides, the CDR3 is TGTGCCAGCTCAGAGTGGACTAGCGGGGCGAACACCGGGGAGCTGTTTTTT. Its protein is CASSEWTSGANTGELFF.

The V call is TRBV6-1, the J call TRBJ2-7, with 7 bases aligning to TRBD1. The length of the CDR3 is 15 residues. Trimming cost V 2 bases and J 0 bases; bases outside gene matches: 4. Germline-derived CDR1 and CDR2 are MNHNS and SASEGT. CDR3 coding DNA: TGTGCCAGCAGTGAAAGGACAGGTAGCTCCTACGAGCAGTACTTC. This encodes CASSERTGSSYEQYF.

The chain combines TRBV18 with TRBJ1-1, with D maybe TRBD1 (5 bases). Germline values: CDR1 KGHSH, CDR2 LQKENI. V was pared by 8 bases and J by 7 bases, with 20 bases between. The CDR3 runs to 14 residues. CDR3 sequence (DNA): TGTGCCAGCGCGACCATGGGGGGGGTCGGTGAAGCTTTCTTT. This sequence encodes CASATMGGVGEAFF.

The genes are TRBV4-1 and TRBJ2-5; D is unresolved. The V gene lost 4 bases and the J gene lost 1 base, with 13 bases spanning the gap. The V gene's germline CDR1 is MGHRA and CDR2 YSYEKL. This CDR3 contains 15 residues. CDR3: CASSRGGSFQETQYF. The CDR3 DNA sequence: TGCGCCAGCAGCCGAGGCGGCAGCTTCCAAGAGACCCAGTACTTC.

The gene calls are TRBV7-8 and TRBJ1-5; D unresolved. Trimming removed 7 bases at V and 7 bases at J, with 20 bases between. The CDR3 extends over 15 amino acids. The germline V gene has CDR1 SGHVS and CDR2 FQNEAQ. Written as DNA, the CDR3 is TGTGCCAGCACCTCCGGGAGAGGGATCGACCAGCCCCAGCATTTT. Translating gives CASTSGRGIDQPQHF.

The rearrangement uses TRBV3-1 (or the pseudogene TRBV3-2) and TRBJ2-7; 9 bases are shared with TRBD2. Trimming cost V 5 bases and J 5 bases; bases outside gene matches: 4. This CDR3 is built from 13 residues. From germline, CDR1 is LGHDT and CDR2 YNNKEL (reference sequence). The CDR3 sequence: CASSVRGGNEQYF. The CDR3 DNA follows: TGTGCCAGCAGCGTGCGGGGGGGCAACGAGCAGTACTTC.

This chain connects TRBV24-1 to TRBJ2-3, with D possibly being TRBD1 (6 bases). CDR3 length equals 16 residues. Trimming shortened V by 3 bases and J by 2 bases, and 14 bases separated the two germline ends. The germline gives CDR1 KGHDR, CDR2 SFDVKD. The CDR3 reads CATSDGGSGPTDTQYF. CDR3 sequence (DNA): TGTGCCACCAGTGATGGGGGCTCCGGCCCCACAGATACGCAGTATTTT.

For this clone: This same CDR3 is encoded by further DNA sequences in the sample. The chain recombines TRBV19 with TRBJ1-2; D might be TRBD1 (5 bases). Germline assignment: CDR1 LNHDA and CDR2 SQIVND (reference sequence). Trimming left V 4 bases short and J 1 base short, with 7 bases between. The CDR3 covers 13 residues. In nucleotides, the CDR3 is TGTGCCAGTAGTAAGCAGGGTAACTATGGCTACACCTTC. Translated, it gives CASSKQGNYGYTF.

The genes are TRBV15 and TRBJ1-3; perhaps TRBD1 as D (6 bases). The CDR3 is made up of 14 amino acids. Deletions cut 4 bases from V and 3 bases from J, with 10 bases between. The germline CDR1 and CDR2 sequences are LNHNV and YYDKDF (reference sequence). The CDR3 sequence is CATSTGTLGNTIYF. The CDR3, as DNA: TGTGCCACCAGCACTGGGACACTTGGAAACACCATATATTTT.

The chain carries TRBV18 and TRBJ1-6; D remains ambiguous. CDR1 and CDR2 from the germline V gene are KGHSH and LQKENI. CDR3 length equals 15 residues. The V gene lost 3 bases and the J gene lost 5 bases, with 11 bases spanning the gap. The CDR3 reads CASSPVGDHNSPLHF. CDR3 DNA: TGTGCCAGCTCACCGGTGGGCGATCATAATTCACCCCTCCACTTT. Full variable domain (rest looked up from reference TRBV18 and TRBJ1-6): NAGVMQNPRHLVRRRGQEARLRCSPMKGHSHVYWYRQLPEEGLKFMVYLQKENIIDESGMPKERFSAEFPKEGPSILRIQQVVRGDSAAYFCASSPVGDHNSPLHFGNGTRLTVT.